These T cell receptor beta chains were read from a single sample in a study of T cell responses to AZD1222 COVID-19 vaccine. Repertoires were generated with immunoSEQ multiplex PCR, while TCRdb's copy carries only in-frame clones and drops some. The sample records tens of thousands of clones, approximately 85% being singletons. The material was peripheral blood, obtained 28 days after the second AZD1222 dose. The receptor set was obtained from an adult who received the AZD1222 COVID-19 vaccine. Each CDR3 is given with its conserved first and last residue. The D gene is left open where the match is weak. Clone size is given for some rows only: seen once, a few or many times, or a class if the clone is expanded.

TRBJ2-7 . . TRBV30 CAWKVGANYEQYF TGTGCCTGGAAAGTGGGAGCCAACTACGAGCAGTACTTC
TRBJ1-2 . . TRBV2 CASSLLYGYTF TGTGCCAGCAGTTTGCTCTATGGCTACACCTTC
TRBJ1-2 . . TRBV2 CASSERAGRDGYTF TGTGCCAGCAGTGAAAGGGCAGGGAGGGATGGCTACACCTTC
TRBJ1-5 . . TRBV28 CASRPGGIPNQPQHF TGTGCCAGCAGGCCTGGGGGAATCCCCAATCAGCCCCAGCATTTT
TRBJ1-2 TRBD1 . TRBV4-2 CASSQTGGPSGYTF TGTGCCAGCAGCCAGACAGGGGGACCTAGTGGCTACACCTTC
TRBJ2-2 TRBD2 . TRBV20-1 CSASDPGGTGELFF TGCAGTGCTAGTGATCCGGGGGGCACCGGGGAGCTGTTTTTT
TRBJ2-7 . . TRBV5-5 CASSLGGLGYEQYF TGTGCCAGCAGCTTAGGCGGGCTGGGCTACGAGCAGTACTTC
TRBJ2-1 . . TRBV7-9 CASSPAGNSYNEQFF TGTGCCAGCAGCCCCGCAGGGAATTCCTACAATGAGCAGTTCTTC
TRBJ1-2 . . TRBV10-3 CAISETIVSLDGYTF TGTGCCATCAGTGAGACGATAGTTTCCCTAGATGGCTACACCTTC
TRBJ1-3 . . TRBV18 CASSPKVADSGNTIYF TGTGCCAGCTCACCAAAGGTTGCTGACTCTGGAAACACCATATATTTT
TRBJ2-7 TRBD1 few TRBV7-9 CASSLSQGAVYEQYF TGTGCCAGCAGCTTATCCCAGGGGGCAGTCTACGAGCAGTACTTC
TRBJ1-5 . once TRBV19 CATSPGRNQPQHF TGTGCCACTTCTCCGGGCCGGAATCAGCCCCAGCATTTT
TRBJ2-3 . . TRBV4-1 CASSPWSTDTQYF TGCGCCAGCAGCCCTTGGAGCACAGATACGCAGTATTTT
TRBJ1-4 . . TRBV12-3/TRBV12-4 CASSLVTSLKLFF TGTGCCAGCAGTTTAGTGACAAGCCTAAAACTGTTTTTT
TRBJ1-6 . . TRBV15 CATSRDRPGSPLHF TGTGCCACCAGCAGAGATCGCCCGGGTTCACCCCTCCACTTT
TRBJ2-7 . . TRBV18 CASSPPPGAGYEQYF TGTGCCAGCTCACCACCGCCAGGGGCGGGGTACGAGCAGTACTTC
TRBJ1-1 . . TRBV3-1/TRBV3-2 CASSQGSRWNTEAFF TGTGCCAGCAGCCAAGGATCCCGGTGGAACACTGAAGCTTTCTTT
TRBJ2-7 TRBD1 few TRBV29-1 CSVPGQGAYEQYF TGCAGCGTTCCTGGACAGGGGGCCTACGAGCAGTACTTC
TRBJ1-2 TRBD1 . TRBV28 CASSSGTGGYYGYTF TGTGCCAGCAGTTCGGGGACAGGGGGCTACTATGGCTACACCTTC
TRBJ1-3 TRBD1 . TRBV6-6 CASSLLNRGPSGNTIYF TGTGCCAGCAGTCTCCTAAACAGGGGACCCTCTGGAAACACCATATATTTT
TRBJ2-3 . once TRBV7-2 CASSLDLNTDTQYF TGTGCCAGCAGCTTAGACCTAAACACAGATACGCAGTATTTT
TRBJ2-1 . once TRBV5-6 CASSHTINEQFF TGTGCCAGCAGCCACACTATCAATGAGCAGTTCTTC
TRBJ1-3 . . TRBV11-2 CASSLWGKGRNTIYF TGTGCCAGCAGCTTATGGGGGAAGGGCCGGAACACCATATATTTT
TRBJ1-1 . . TRBV6-5 CASRQTPNTEAFF TGTGCCAGCAGACAAACACCAAACACTGAAGCTTTCTTT
TRBJ2-2 TRBD2 . TRBV28 CASSHPSGGATGELFF TGTGCCAGCAGCCATCCTAGCGGGGGGGCCACCGGGGAGCTGTTTTTT
TRBJ1-5 . . TRBV4-2 CASSQRVGVSNRQPQHF TGTGCCAGCAGCCAAAGGGTAGGGGTCTCCAATCGTCAGCCCCAGCATTTT
TRBJ1-5 TRBD1 . TRBV28 CASSPTGGRPQHF TGTGCCAGCAGTCCTACAGGGGGCAGGCCCCAGCATTTT
TRBJ2-3 TRBD1 . TRBV29-1 CSVGQGAGTDTQYF TGCAGCGTGGGACAGGGGGCAGGTACAGATACGCAGTATTTT
TRBJ1-5 . . TRBV2 CASSAEALSNQPQHF TGTGCCAGCAGTGCTGAGGCCCTGAGCAATCAGCCCCAGCATTTT
TRBJ2-2 . . TRBV10-3 CAISENRFANTGELFF TGTGCCATCAGTGAGAACAGGTTCGCGAACACCGGGGAGCTGTTTTTT
TRBJ1-6 . once TRBV10-3 CAISAKGESYNSPLHF TGTGCCATCAGTGCAAAGGGGGAAAGCTATAATTCACCCCTCCACTTT
TRBJ1-4 . . TRBV28 CASRLEVANEKLFF TGTGCCAGCAGGCTTGAGGTAGCTAATGAAAAACTGTTTTTT
TRBJ1-1 TRBD1 once TRBV6-5 CASRNRGGNTEAFF TGTGCCAGCAGGAACAGGGGCGGAAACACTGAAGCTTTCTTT
TRBJ2-2 . . TRBV7-7 CASSLSGSAGELFF TGTGCTAGCAGCTTATCAGGGTCGGCCGGGGAGCTGTTTTTT
TRBJ2-5 TRBD2 . TRBV7-9 CASSPRSQRGQETQYF TGTGCCAGCAGTCCCCGGAGCCAGCGGGGCCAAGAGACCCAGTACTTC
TRBJ2-7 . . TRBV27 CASSGSGALIYEQYF TGTGCCAGCTCCGGATCGGGGGCCCTCATCTACGAGCAGTACTTC
TRBJ1-1 . once TRBV7-2 CASSLASPSVEGRLSNTEAFF TGTGCCAGCAGCTTAGCTTCTCCTTCCGTGGAGGGTCGACTTTCGAACACTGAAGCTTTCTTT
TRBJ2-7 . . TRBV27 CASSSGHHYEQYF TGTGCCAGCAGTTCGGGACACCACTACGAGCAGTACTTC
TRBJ2-7 TRBD1 . TRBV2 CASSEAWGQGGDEQYF TGTGCCAGCAGTGAAGCCTGGGGACAGGGGGGTGACGAGCAGTACTTC
TRBJ1-2 . . TRBV15 CATSRGGRNYGYTF TGTGCCACCAGCAGAGGGGGACGGAACTATGGCTACACCTTC
TRBJ2-7 . . TRBV14 CASSQDTALQYEQYF TGTGCCAGCAGCCAAGATACAGCCCTTCAGTACGAGCAGTACTTC
TRBJ1-5 TRBD1 . TRBV19 CASSTGTGGNQPQHF TGTGCCAGTAGTACGGGGACAGGGGGGAATCAGCCCCAGCATTTT
TRBJ2-6 TRBD1 . TRBV19 CASTKGQGYTGANVLTF TGTGCCAGTACTAAGGGACAGGGTTATACTGGGGCCAACGTCCTGACTTTC
TRBJ1-4 TRBD1 . TRBV5-1 CASSLNPGQGFEEKLFF TGCGCCAGCAGCCTTAACCCGGGACAGGGGTTTGAGGAAAAACTGTTTTTT
TRBJ1-2 . . TRBV18 CASSLTANYGYTF TGTGCCAGCTCATTGACAGCTAACTATGGCTACACCTTC
TRBJ2-1 . . TRBV6-5 CASITPLARGDEQFF TGTGCCAGCATCACCCCACTAGCTCGGGGCGATGAGCAGTTCTTC
TRBJ1-2 . . TRBV19 CASSIEGRGYTF TGTGCCAGTAGTATTGAGGGCCGTGGCTACACCTTC
TRBJ2-1 . once TRBV13 CASSVDVSSYNEQFF TGTGCCAGCAGCGTAGACGTGAGCTCCTACAATGAGCAGTTCTTC
TRBJ2-7 . . TRBV10-3 CAIIRDGTYEQYF TGTGCCATCATAAGGGACGGAACCTACGAGCAGTACTTC
TRBJ2-7 . . TRBV12-5 CASALGRQYEQYF TGTGCTAGTGCTCTCGGCAGGCAGTACGAGCAGTACTTC
TRBJ1-4 . . TRBV12-3/TRBV12-4 CASSSSPTGELFF TGTGCCAGCAGTTCGTCCCCCACGGGAGAACTGTTTTTT
TRBJ2-1 . few TRBV6-2/TRBV6-3 CASSYQANNEQFF TGTGCCAGCAGTTACCAGGCGAACAATGAGCAGTTCTTC
TRBJ1-1 TRBD1 . TRBV6-2/TRBV6-3 CASSYGGQYTEAFF TGTGCCAGCAGTTACGGGGGACAGTACACTGAAGCTTTCTTT
TRBJ1-2 . . TRBV5-1 CASSLRGQDGYTF TGCGCCAGCAGCTTGCGGGGGCAGGATGGCTACACCTTC
TRBJ2-7 . . TRBV10-3 CAISERDEQYF TGTGCCATCAGTGAGAGGGACGAGCAGTACTTC
TRBJ2-3 TRBD1 . TRBV4-1 CASSHITGQGLADTQYF TGCGCCAGCAGCCATATTACCGGACAGGGACTCGCAGATACGCAGTATTTT
TRBJ2-5 . . TRBV15 CATSRGGETQYF TGTGCCACCAGCAGAGGGGGGGAGACCCAGTACTTC